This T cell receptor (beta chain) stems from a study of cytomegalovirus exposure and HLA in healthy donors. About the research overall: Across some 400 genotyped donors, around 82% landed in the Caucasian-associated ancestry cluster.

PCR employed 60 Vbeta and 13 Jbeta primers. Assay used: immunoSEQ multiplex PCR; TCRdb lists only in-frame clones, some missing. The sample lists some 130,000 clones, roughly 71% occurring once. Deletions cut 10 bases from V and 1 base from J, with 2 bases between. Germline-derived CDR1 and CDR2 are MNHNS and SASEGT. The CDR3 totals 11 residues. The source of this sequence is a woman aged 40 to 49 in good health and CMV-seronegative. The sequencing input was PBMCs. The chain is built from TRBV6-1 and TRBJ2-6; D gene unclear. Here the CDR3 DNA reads TGTGCCACGTCTGGGGCCAACGTCCTGACTTTC. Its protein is CATSGANVLTF.